The clone carrying this T cell receptor (beta chain) was observed many times. As yet, its antigen is unknown. It was uncontrolled infection, other autoimmune disease, pregnancy or lactation that excluded patients. This sample holds PBMCs from about 10 ml fresh peripheral blood. Amplified TCR beta CDR3 regions came from RNA transcripts. Initially, a first-round RT-PCR of the TCR CDR3 employed the HTBI primer set. One entry per CDR3 protein results from TCRdb running MiXCR on the multiplex PCR reads. The sample holds about 290,000 distinct CDR3 sequences, around 13% seen once. The data stem from a study of T cells in Graves' hyperthyroidism and ophthalmopathy. Study information: The initial diagnosis was the point when peripheral blood was collected, ahead of any treatment. Study conclusions and caveats: Peripheral blood also featured most of the thyroid clonotypes expanded above 0.001.

V gave up 5 bases and J gave up 7 bases, with 14 bases separating them. The CDR3 is 13 residues long. Per the germline V gene, CDR1 is MNHEY and CDR2 is SMNVEV (reference sequence). Material for sequencing was blood. The chain has TRBV27 and TRBJ1-2; D is uncertain. The sequence was obtained from a woman aged 40 to 50 with Graves' hyperthyroidism. CDR3 amino acids: CASSRSGPGGYTF. The DNA for the CDR3 is TGTGCCAGCAGTCGTTCCGGCCCCGGTGGCTACACCTTC.